This T cell receptor beta chain is from a study of CD8 T cells in Susac syndrome. It was negative isolation that provided the CD8+ and CD4+ T cells, whereas TEMRA cells were enriched by FACS. RNA, at 0.5 to 1 ug, was reverse transcribed with random hexamers. In TCRdb, the immunoSEQ multiplex PCR reads were re-called with MiXCR into one record per CDR3 protein. The sample has 150,000 to 200,000 distinct CDR3 sequences, roughly 90% seen once; the top ten hold 0.085% to 0.1%. V lost 2 bases and J 3 bases, leaving 13 bases between the germline ends. CDR3 length: 15 residues. Per the germline V gene, CDR1 is MDHEN and CDR2 is SYDVKM.

Specimen: CD4+ T cells from PBMCs. V is TRBV28 and J is TRBJ2-5; D not certain. The clonotype was recovered from a human donor with Susac syndrome. Written as DNA, the CDR3 is TGTGCCAGCAGTTTAGGCAGGAGTGAGAAAGAGACCCAGTACTTC. Translation gives CASSLGRSEKETQYF.